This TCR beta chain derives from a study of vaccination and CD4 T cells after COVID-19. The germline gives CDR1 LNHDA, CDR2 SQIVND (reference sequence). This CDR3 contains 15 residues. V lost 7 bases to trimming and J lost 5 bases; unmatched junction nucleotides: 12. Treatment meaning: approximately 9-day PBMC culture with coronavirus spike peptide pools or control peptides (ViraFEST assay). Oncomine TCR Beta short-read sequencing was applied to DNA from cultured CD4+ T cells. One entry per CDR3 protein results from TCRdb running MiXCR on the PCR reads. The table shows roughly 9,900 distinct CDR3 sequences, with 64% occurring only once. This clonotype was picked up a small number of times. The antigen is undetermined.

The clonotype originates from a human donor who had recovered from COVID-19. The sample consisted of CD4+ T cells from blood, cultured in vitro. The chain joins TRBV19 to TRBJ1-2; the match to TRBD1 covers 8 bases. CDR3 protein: CASKVDRGPGYGYTF. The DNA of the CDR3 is TGTGCCAGTAAAGTCGACAGGGGTCCAGGGTATGGCTACACCTTC. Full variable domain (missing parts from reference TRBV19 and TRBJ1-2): DGGITQSPKYLFRKEGQNVTLSCEQNLNHDAMYWYRQDPGQGLRLIYYSQIVNDFQKGDIAEGYSVSREKKESFPLTVTSAQKNPTAFYLCASKVDRGPGYGYTFGSGTRLTVV.